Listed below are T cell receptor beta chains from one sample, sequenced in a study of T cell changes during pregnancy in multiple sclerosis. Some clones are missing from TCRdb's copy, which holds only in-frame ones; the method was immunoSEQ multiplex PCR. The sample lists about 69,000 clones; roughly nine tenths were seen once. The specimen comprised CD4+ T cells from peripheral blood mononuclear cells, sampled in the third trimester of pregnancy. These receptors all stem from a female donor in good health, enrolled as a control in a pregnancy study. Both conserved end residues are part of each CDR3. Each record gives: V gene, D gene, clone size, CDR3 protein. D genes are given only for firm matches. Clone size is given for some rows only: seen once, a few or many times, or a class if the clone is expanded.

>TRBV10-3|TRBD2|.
CAISLSGGVQETQYF
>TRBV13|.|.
CASSLGRRQLNTEAFF
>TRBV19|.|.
CASSPSPDTFYGYTF
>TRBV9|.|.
CASSVANTEAFF
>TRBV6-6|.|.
CASSYSFRELGEKLFF
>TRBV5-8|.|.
CASRRRGGTNQPQHF
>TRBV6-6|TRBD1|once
CASSSGTGFFLYTF
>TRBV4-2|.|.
CASSQKGFTGELFF
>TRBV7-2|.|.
CASSRDGADGYTF
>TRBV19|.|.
CASSIGQWQETQYF
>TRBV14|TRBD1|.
CASSLRQGRGEAFF
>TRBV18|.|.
CASSPGGGLSYEQYF
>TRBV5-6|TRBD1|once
CASSFVTGGIRNYGYTF
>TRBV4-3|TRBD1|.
CASSQELPTGRGANVLTF
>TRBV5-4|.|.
CASSLPTGNYGYTF
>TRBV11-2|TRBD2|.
CASSLPRGGNHNEQFF
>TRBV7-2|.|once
CASSPNRREWNEKLFF
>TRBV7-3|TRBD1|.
CASSLAPWTGFAGYTF
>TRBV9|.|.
CASSVLDNTDTQYF
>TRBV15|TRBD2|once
CATSRDGSGGGNTQYF
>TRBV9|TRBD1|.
CASSVGDRALIQYF
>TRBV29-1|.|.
CSVEGQGYEQYF
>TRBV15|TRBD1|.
CATSRPGQETYEQYF
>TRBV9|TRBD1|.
CASSGQGNQPQHF
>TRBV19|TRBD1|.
CASTPGGSYGYTF
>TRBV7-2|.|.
CASSYSTGPGYTF
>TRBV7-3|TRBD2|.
CASSLTSGGAGEQFF
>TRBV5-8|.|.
CASSFPRYDEETQYF
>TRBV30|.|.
CAWDSKNYGYTF
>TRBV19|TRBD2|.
CASRQLADSYEQYF
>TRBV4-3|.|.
CASSQGVQGSFEKLFF
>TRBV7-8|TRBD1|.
CASSPRDRDNSPLHF
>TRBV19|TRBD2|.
CASSTASGAPGREQYF
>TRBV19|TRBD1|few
CASIETGARDGYTF
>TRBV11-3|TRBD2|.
CASSLDSGVYEQYF
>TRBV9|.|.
CASSLTPFNTEAFF
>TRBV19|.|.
CASSRLPQLRVKEKLFF
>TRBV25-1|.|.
CASSESGSTYEQYF
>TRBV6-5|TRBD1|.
CASSWGQRNNSPLHF
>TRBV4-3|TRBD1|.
CASSQAGTGYGYTF
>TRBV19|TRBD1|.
CASSTRQGAGETQYF
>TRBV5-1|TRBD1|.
CASSSGQGAYGYTF
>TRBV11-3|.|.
CASNSRLNNSPLHF
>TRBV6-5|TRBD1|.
CATLDRGGNTIYF
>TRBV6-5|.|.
CASSYSGGGGNTIYF